The clone carrying this T cell receptor beta chain was detected ten times or more. Its antigen is unknown. TCRdb re-derived calls from the 5' RACE reads in MiXCR, one entry per CDR3 protein. Of 20,000 to 25,000 distinct CDR3 sequences listed, approximately 8.8% are singletons. Time point specified: sample taken at primary tumor resection. The germline CDR1 and CDR2 sequences are SNHLY and FYNNEI. Trimming pared 3 bases from V and 3 bases from J, leaving 2 bases between. The CDR3 extends over 11 amino acids. The data derive from a study of spatial heterogeneity in lung cancer. At the level of the study: Compared with alpha-chain sequences, beta-chain sequences were consistently detected in greater numbers. A strong correlation was found between TCR transcript counts in tumor regions and a T cell module score derived from matched bulk RNA-seq. Study findings and constraints: Among tumor T cells, estimated coverage was approximately 7% for alpha chains and 13% for beta chains. Expanded intratumoral alpha and beta TCR counts tracked tumor mutation counts.

The chain uses TRBV2 and TRBJ1-1; no definite D call. Source: lung tumor tissue, taken at surgery. This receptor was identified in a male donor with early-stage non-small cell lung cancer. The CDR3 DNA follows: TGTGCCAGCAGTGAGCACACTGAAGCTTTCTTT. Protein product: CASSEHTEAFF.